This TCR beta chain was identified in a study of blood T cell repertoires in COVID-19. Study details: From T cells, B-cell-depleted T cells, or PBMCs came the material, which was cDNA or gDNA.

Trimming removed 5 bases from V and 3 bases from J; junction bases left unmatched: 4. The CDR3 runs 14 residues. CDR1 SNHLY and CDR2 FYNNEI come from the germline V gene. For recovered donors of Cohort 3, there were two negative PCRs, clearance, or symptom resolution. In the original workflow: Estimated nucleated cell counts came from reference gene primer amplification. Assay used: immunoSEQ multiplex PCR; TCRdb lists only in-frame clones, some missing. D and trimming were read from the DNA, whereas the V and J calls and clone size are those reported in that table. The table shows a few hundred thousand clones, with roughly nine tenths occurring only once.

The sequence came from a woman aged 25 to 39 who had recovered from COVID-19. The chain links TRBV2 to TRBJ2-3; 8 bases are shared with TRBD1. Material for sequencing was PBMCs or T cells enriched from blood (not recorded which). The CDR3 is CASSWTGTTDTQYF. CDR3 coding DNA: TGTGCCAGCAGTTGGACAGGGACGACAGATACGCAGTATTTT.